The clone carrying this T cell receptor (beta chain) was observed a few times. Its antigen remains unidentified. Sorting of CD4+ naive, central memory, regulatory and stem cell-like memory cells was performed via CD45RO/CCR7/CD25/CD127/CD95/CD27. Of the isolated RNA, all was reverse transcribed, and so the sequenced material was expressed TCRB transcripts. Clones were sequenced by immunoSEQ multiplex PCR, and TCRdb holds only the in-frame ones, with some missing. The sample lists under 400,000 clones; roughly 12% were seen once. The data stem from a study of beta chain features in type 1 diabetes. Study results and limitations: Shortening of TCRB CDR3s, moderate but significant, appeared in all four CD4+ subsets of Type 1 diabetes patients. Researchers caution that PCR might favor shorter templates, equally among patients and controls.

V lost 3 bases, J lost 8 bases, and 6 bases lay in between. This CDR3 has 11 residues. From germline, CDR1 is SGHDT and CDR2 YYEEEE. This receptor was taken from a woman under 30 with type 1 diabetes. The source material was naive CD4+ T cells from blood. V and J are TRBV5-6 and TRBJ2-1; D remains unclear. The CDR3 DNA is TGTGCCAGCAGCTCTGCGTATGAGCAGTTCTTC. Encoded protein: CASSSAYEQFF.